One T cell receptor beta chain is described in this entry. There is no known antigen for this receptor. Germline is not matched at one junction end, which may reflect a read error. The sample comes from a study of regulatory T cells after allogeneic stem cell transplantation listed by TCRdb under 2018. Describing the broader study: Each patient's group depended on whether acute graft-versus-host disease developed within 100 days after stem cell transplantation. CD4+CD25+CD127- regulatory T cells were isolated from patient PBMCs by fluorescence-activated cell sorting. Conventional CD4+ T cells defined as CD4+CD25+/-CD127+ were also sorted and TCR-sequenced for comparison in the study. The study compared the regulatory T-cell TCR repertoire after allogeneic stem cell transplantation between patients with and without acute graft-versus-host disease. What the research found in general, with its limitations: A less diverse, more focused regulatory T-cell TCR repertoire was observed in patients without graft-versus-host disease than in patients with the disease. No regulatory T-cell clones were found to be shared by all patients, and no significant correlation was observed between sorted cell numbers and the inverse Simpson index. Top 10 regulatory T-cell clones occupied a significantly larger repertoire share in non-GvHD patients, suggesting expansion of presumably allo-specific protective clones. Because the patient sample size was small, the findings needed to be validated in a larger cohort. Diversity of the conventional CD4+ T-cell repertoire was not significantly different between patients with graft-versus-host disease and patients without graft-versus-host disease.

Sequencer: Illumina MiSeq. Reverse transcription of RNA was performed with the SMARTer RACE cDNA Amplification kit, after which the TCR beta CDR3 region was amplified. The RNeasy Mini Kit was used to extract RNA from the sorted cells. Illumina paired-end sequencing was applied to the TCR beta amplicons. The source study handled its data this way. MiXCR, VDJtools and the tcR R package were used for TCR repertoire analysis. The inverse Simpson index was used to measure diversity, and clones were grouped as rare, small, medium or expanded based on each clone's proportion of the repertoire. TCRdb reran the public reads through fastp at Q25 and MiXCR, keeping productive beta chains. Every CDR3 protein is listed once, alongside the most common genes and DNA of its rows. The V and J calls and clone size are TCRdb's, not the authors'. The sample table holds fewer than 6,000 distinct CDR3 sequences, of which roughly 96% were seen once. 35% to 45% of the sample goes to the ten largest clones.

The sample's time point, from its label and the paper: 30 days after allogeneic hematopoietic stem cell transplantation. At 30 days after allogeneic hematopoietic stem cell transplantation, peripheral blood mononuclear cells were collected from the patients. The CDR3 starts with the cysteine, ends with the phenylalanine, and has 16 residues. Kept here is only the CDR3 DNA, which spans 48 bases and is read in frame from base 1. Based on the germline V gene (reference sequence), the CDR1 and CDR2 sequences are DFQATT and SNEGSKA. Sample: sorted CD4+ T cells from blood (whether regulatory or conventional is not recorded), taken 30 days after allogeneic stem cell transplant. The chain joins TRBV20-1 to TRBJ1-4, and TRBD1 may be the D gene, going by 6 matching bases. The clonotype was recovered from a human patient who had an allogeneic stem cell transplant, so the T cells may come from the graft donor. The nucleotide sequence reads TGCAGCGTGACAGCCGGGACGGCAGGGGCCTGTAAAGAGCTGTTTTTC. This encodes CSVTAGTAGACKELFF.